Shown below are 14 T cell receptor beta chains from a single sample sequenced in a study of blood T cell repertoires in COVID-19. Data came from immunoSEQ multiplex PCR; TCRdb stores just in-frame clones and leaves some out. The data show just over 350,000 clones, roughly 90% seen once. The sample was peripheral blood. The source is a woman aged 60-75 years with COVID-19, enrolled during active disease.

This clone was counted between two and nine times. This sequence joins TRBV4-1 and TRBJ1-1; 8 bases align to TRBD1. Trimming removed 1 base from V and 11 bases from J; junction bases left unmatched: 6. The CDR3 loop spans 13 amino acids. The germline CDR1 and CDR2 sequences are MGHRA and YSYEKL. CDR3 loop: CASSQGLDRDAFF. The CDR3 bases are TGCGCCAGCAGCCAAGGGTTGGACAGGGACGCTTTCTTT.

This chain joins TRBV5-1 and TRBJ2-2; TRBD1 matches at 9 bases. The germline V gene encodes CDR1 SGHRS and CDR2 YFSETQ. The CDR3 has 16 residues. Trimming at V came to 4 bases and at J to 2 bases, leaving 6 bases not matched to a gene. This chain's CDR3 is CASSLRTGANTGELFF. CDR3 sequence (DNA): TGCGCCAGCAGCCTCAGGACAGGGGCTAACACCGGGGAGCTGTTTTTT. Together with reference TRBV5-1 and TRBJ2-2, the CDR3 gives the full variable domain: KAGVTQTPRYLIKTRGQQVTLSCSPISGHRSVSWYQQTPGQGLQFLFEYFSETQRNKGNFPGRFSGRQFSNSRSEMNVSTLELGDSALYLCASSLRTGANTGELFFGEGSRLTVL.

The chain couples TRBV14 to TRBJ2-5; unclear D gene. V gave up 1 base and J gave up 3 bases, with 9 bases separating them. Germline V gene data show CDR1 as SGHDN and CDR2 as FVKESK. The CDR3 has 14 residues. The CDR3 sequence: CASSQVVQKETQYF. Written as DNA, the CDR3 is TGTGCCAGCAGCCAAGTTGTCCAGAAAGAGACCCAGTACTTC.

The genes are TRBV19 and TRBJ2-7; TRBD1 is a possible D gene (5 bases). In germline, CDR1 is LNHDA, CDR2 SQIVND (reference sequence). Between the trimmed V and J ends, which lost 4 bases and 2 bases, there was a span of 9 bases. This CDR3 region has 13 residues. CDR3 coding DNA: TGTGCCAGTAGTAAGCAGGGAACCTACGAGCAGTACTTC. This gives the protein CASSKQGTYEQYF.

As regards this clone: The junction departs from germline at one end; a sequencing error may be responsible. This chain joins TRBV7-3 and TRBJ2-1; 13 positions match TRBD2. Germline V CDR1 and CDR2: SGHTA, FQGTGA. This CDR3 is built from 15 residues. CDR3: CASSPTSGRSQNLLF. DNA for the CDR3: TGTGCCAGCAGCCCGACTAGCGGGAGGTCCCAGAATTTGCTCTTC. The full variable domain, rest sourced from reference TRBV7-3 and TRBJ2-1, is GAGVSQTPSNKVTEKGKYVELRCDPISGHTALYWYRQSLGQGPEFLIYFQGTGAADDSGLPNDRFFAVRPEGSVSTLKIQRTERGDSAVYLCASSPTSGRSQNLLFGPGTRLTVL.

This clone came up once. The chain recombines TRBV5-1 with TRBJ2-1; the match to TRBD2 covers 8 bases. The germline V gene has CDR1 SGHRS and CDR2 YFSETQ. After removal of 4 bases from V and 0 bases from J, the junction contained 9 bases not matched to a gene. This CDR3 contains 17 residues. The chain's CDR3 is CASSPARGGSSYNEQFF. CDR3 nucleotides: TGCGCCAGCAGCCCAGCCCGGGGGGGGTCCTCCTACAATGAGCAGTTCTTC.

The chain uses TRBV9 and TRBJ2-5; 9 positions match TRBD1. J lost 5 bases, V lost 1 base, and 6 bases had no gene match. CDR3 length: 15 residues. Looked up from germline, CDR1 is SGDLS and CDR2 is YYNGEE. In DNA form, the CDR3 reads TGTGCCAGCAGCGTATCGAACAGGGGGCCCGAGACCCAGTACTTC. It is translated as CASSVSNRGPETQYF.

Comments on this clone: Other DNA sequences from this sample encode an identical CDR3 as well. The gene calls are TRBV30 and TRBJ1-1; D is ambiguous. Germline CDR1 and CDR2: GTSNPN and SVGIG (reference sequence). V lost 0 bases and J 2 bases, leaving 7 bases between the germline ends. This CDR3 comprises 13 residues. CDR3 DNA sequence: TGTGCCTGGAGTGTGGCAGAAAACACTGAAGCTTTCTTT. As protein: CAWSVAENTEAFF.

The gene calls are TRBV7-9 and TRBJ1-1, with 10 bases aligning to TRBD1. After removal of 6 bases from V and 7 bases from J, the junction contained 17 bases not matched to a gene. The CDR3 extends over 17 amino acids. The germline V gene has CDR1 SEHNR and CDR2 FQNEAQ (reference sequence). As DNA, the CDR3 is TGTGCCAGCAGGCCTCCTACCGGGACAGGGGTGAAGAGTGAAGCTTTCTTT. Protein product: CASRPPTGTGVKSEAFF.

The chain uses TRBV28 and TRBJ1-5; D is possibly TRBD1 (6 bases). The V gene's germline CDR1 is MDHEN and CDR2 SYDVKM. Between the trimmed V and J ends, which lost 5 bases and 5 bases, there was a span of 13 bases. The CDR3 is 14 amino acids. The CDR3 sequence is CASSPRDNYQPQHF. CDR3 nucleotides: TGTGCCAGCAGTCCCCGGGACAACTATCAGCCCCAGCATTTT.

The V gene is TRBV7-2, the J gene TRBJ2-2, with D possibly matching TRBD2 (7 bases). Germline V gene data show CDR1 as SGHTA and CDR2 as FQGNSA. The CDR3 is 15 residues long. The V end lost 3 bases, the J end lost 2 bases, and 10 bases lay between the germline ends. The CDR3 reads CASSLRGRNTGELFF. CDR3 sequence (DNA): TGTGCCAGCAGCTTGCGGGGGCGCAACACCGGGGAGCTGTTTTTT.

This clone showed up just a few times. The chain is built from TRBV7-9 and TRBJ1-1, with 7 bases that match TRBD1. The CDR3 runs to 14 residues. Germline trimming cut 4 bases from V and 7 bases from J; bases unmatched to any gene: 9. The germline CDR1 and CDR2 sequences are SEHNR and FQNEAQ (reference sequence). The CDR3 protein is CASSSRDSHSEAFF. In nucleotides, the CDR3 is TGTGCCAGCAGCTCCCGGGACAGCCACAGTGAAGCTTTCTTT.

The rearrangement links TRBV7-9 to TRBJ2-7; maybe TRBD1 (5 bases). Germline V lookup: CDR1 SEHNR, CDR2 FQNEAQ (reference sequence). CDR3 length: 16 residues. The V end lost 0 bases, the J end lost 4 bases, and 16 bases lay between the germline ends. CDR3 region: CASSLAQGPKIYEQYF. The CDR3 DNA sequence: TGTGCCAGCAGCTTAGCGCAGGGCCCGAAAATTTACGAGCAGTACTTC.

The genes are TRBV12-5 and TRBJ2-7; a possible D gene is TRBD1 (6 bases). There are 12 residues in the CDR3. The germline V and J ends were trimmed by 7 bases and 5 bases, with 12 bases remaining between them. Germline CDR1 and CDR2: LGHNT and FRNRAP. The CDR3 DNA is TGTGCTAGTGCCCTGGGGGCGGACGAGCAGTACTTC. As protein: CASALGADEQYF.